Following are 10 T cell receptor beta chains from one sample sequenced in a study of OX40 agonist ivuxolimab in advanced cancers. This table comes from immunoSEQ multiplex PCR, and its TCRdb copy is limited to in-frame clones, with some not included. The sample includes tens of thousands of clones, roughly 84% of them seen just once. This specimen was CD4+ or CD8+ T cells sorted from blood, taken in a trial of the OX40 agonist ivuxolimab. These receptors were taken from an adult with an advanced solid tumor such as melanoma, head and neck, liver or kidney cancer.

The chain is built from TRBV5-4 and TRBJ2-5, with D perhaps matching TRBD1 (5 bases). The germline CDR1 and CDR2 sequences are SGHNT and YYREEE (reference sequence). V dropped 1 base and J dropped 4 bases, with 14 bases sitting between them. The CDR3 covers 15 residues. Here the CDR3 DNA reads TGTGCCAGCAGCTTGAGCCAGGGATGGGGAGAGACCCAGTACTTC. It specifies CASSLSQGWGETQYF.

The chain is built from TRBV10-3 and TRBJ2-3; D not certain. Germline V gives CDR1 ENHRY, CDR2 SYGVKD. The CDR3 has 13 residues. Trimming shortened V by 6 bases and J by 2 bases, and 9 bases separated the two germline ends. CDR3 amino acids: CAISERSTDTQYF. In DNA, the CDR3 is TGTGCCATCAGCGAGAGATCCACAGATACGCAGTATTTT.

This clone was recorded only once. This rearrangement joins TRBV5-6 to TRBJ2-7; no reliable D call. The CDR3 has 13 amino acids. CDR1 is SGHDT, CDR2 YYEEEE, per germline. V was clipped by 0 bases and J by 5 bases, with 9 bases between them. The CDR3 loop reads CASSLDQIHEQYF. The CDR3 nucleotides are TGTGCCAGCAGCTTGGACCAGATCCACGAGCAGTACTTC.

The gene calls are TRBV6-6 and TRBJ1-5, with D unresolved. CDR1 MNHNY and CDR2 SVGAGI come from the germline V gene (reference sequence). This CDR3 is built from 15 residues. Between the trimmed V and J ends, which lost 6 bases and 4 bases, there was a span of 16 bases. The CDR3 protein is CASRQQGSGNQPQHF. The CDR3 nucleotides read TGTGCCAGCAGGCAACAAGGGAGTGGTAATCAGCCCCAGCATTTT.

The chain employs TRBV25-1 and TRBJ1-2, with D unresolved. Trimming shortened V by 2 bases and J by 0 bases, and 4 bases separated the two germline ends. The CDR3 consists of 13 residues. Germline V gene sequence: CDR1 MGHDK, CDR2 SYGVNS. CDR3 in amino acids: CASSEGANYGYTF. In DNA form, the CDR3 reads TGTGCCAGCAGTGAAGGCGCTAACTATGGCTACACCTTC.

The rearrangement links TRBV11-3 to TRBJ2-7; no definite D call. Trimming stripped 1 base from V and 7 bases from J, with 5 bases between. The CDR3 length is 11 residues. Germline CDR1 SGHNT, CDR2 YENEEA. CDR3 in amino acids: CASSLGREQYF. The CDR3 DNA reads TGTGCCAGCAGCTTAGGCCGTGAGCAGTACTTC. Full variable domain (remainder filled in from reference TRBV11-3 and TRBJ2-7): EAGVVQSPRYKIIEKKQPVAFWCNPISGHNTLYWYLQNLGQGPELLIRYENEEAVDDSQLPKDRFSAERLKGVDSTLKIQPAELGDSAVYLCASSLGREQYFGPGTRLTVT.

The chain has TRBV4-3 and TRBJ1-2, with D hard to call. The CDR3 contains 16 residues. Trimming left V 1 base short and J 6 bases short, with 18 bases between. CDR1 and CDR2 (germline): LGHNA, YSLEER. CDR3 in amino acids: CASSQVILPPNHGYTF. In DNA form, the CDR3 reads TGCGCCAGCAGCCAAGTTATCCTCCCCCCGAACCATGGCTACACCTTC.

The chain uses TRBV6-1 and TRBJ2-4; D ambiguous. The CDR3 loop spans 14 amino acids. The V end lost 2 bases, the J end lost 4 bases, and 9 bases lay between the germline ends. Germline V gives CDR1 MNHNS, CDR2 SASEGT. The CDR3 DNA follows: TGTGCCAGCAGTGAATCGTGGTTGAAAAACATTCAGTACTTC. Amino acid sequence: CASSESWLKNIQYF.

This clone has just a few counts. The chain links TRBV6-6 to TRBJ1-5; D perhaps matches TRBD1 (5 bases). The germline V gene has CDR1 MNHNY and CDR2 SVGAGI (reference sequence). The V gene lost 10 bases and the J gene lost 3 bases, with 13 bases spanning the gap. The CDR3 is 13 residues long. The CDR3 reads CATTGDFNQPQHF. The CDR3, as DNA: TGTGCCACCACAGGCGACTTCAATCAGCCCCAGCATTTT.

CDR3 coding DNA: TGCGCCAGCAGCCAAGATCGGACTGACTCTTACAATGAGCAGTTCTTC. This translates into CASSQDRTDSYNEQFF. The chain has TRBV4-3 and TRBJ2-1; maybe TRBD2 (5 bases). This CDR3 spans 16 amino acids. V was pared by 0 bases and J by 4 bases, with 13 bases between. Germline V lookup: CDR1 LGHNA, CDR2 YSLEER.